The 25 T cell receptor beta chains below come from one sample, sequenced in a study of T-cell reconstitution after alpha-beta-depleted transplantation in children. Unique molecular identifiers tagged the TCRbeta library. One entry per CDR3 protein, called by TCRdb with MiXCR from the PCR reads. The data hold 350,000 to 400,000 distinct CDR3 sequences, with 20% observed a single time. The source was PBMCs from the stem cell graft donor, collected from the stem cell graft. These receptors originate from a human donor who donated a stem cell graft to a child with acute myeloid leukemia.

V gene TRBV6-5 combines with J gene TRBJ2-1, with D possibly TRBD1 on 6 matching bases. This CDR3 contains 17 residues. V lost 0 bases, J lost 5 bases, and 17 bases lay in between. The germline gives CDR1 MNHEY, CDR2 SVGAGI. The CDR3 region is CASSYSRWQGINNEQFF. The DNA for the CDR3 is TGTGCCAGCAGTTACTCGAGGTGGCAGGGGATCAACAATGAGCAGTTCTTC.

This clonotype has at least ten counts. V and J are TRBV4-3 and TRBJ2-7; 10 positions agree with TRBD2. CDR1 is LGHNA and CDR2 is YSLEER in the germline V gene. The CDR3 has 16 residues. Trimming removed 0 bases from V and 0 bases from J; junction bases left unmatched: 2. CDR3 amino acids: CASSQEASGSSYEQYF. DNA for the CDR3: TGCGCCAGCAGCCAAGAGGCTAGCGGGAGCTCCTACGAGCAGTACTTC.

In this sample, this clonotype turned up once. This chain uses TRBV7-9 with TRBJ1-5; no reliable D call. The CDR3 consists of 13 residues. Per the germline V gene, CDR1 is SEHNR and CDR2 is FQNEAQ (reference sequence). V was pared by 5 bases and J by 4 bases, with 9 bases between. CDR3 sequence reads: CASSPSVNQPQHF. DNA of the CDR3: TGTGCCAGCAGCCCTTCAGTGAATCAGCCCCAGCATTTT.

This clonotype was found a few times. J is TRBJ1-1 and V is TRBV4-3; no reliable D call. This CDR3 comprises 13 residues. Germline V gives CDR1 LGHNA, CDR2 YSLEER. V was trimmed by 4 bases and J by 4 bases, leaving 10 bases between them. The CDR3 sequence: CASSRTGGTEAFF. In DNA, the CDR3 is TGCGCCAGCAGCCGGACGGGCGGCACTGAAGCTTTCTTT.

The rearrangement links TRBV19 to TRBJ2-2, with a tentative D call TRBD1 (5 bases). Germline V gene sequence: CDR1 LNHDA, CDR2 SQIVND (reference sequence). The CDR3 consists of 13 residues. Trimming took off 8 bases at V and 4 bases at J, with 11 bases between the two ends. The CDR3 reads CASHTGVTGELFF. CDR3 in DNA: TGTGCCAGTCATACAGGCGTCACCGGGGAGCTGTTTTTT.

The gene calls are TRBV7-9 and TRBJ2-5; D tentatively reads TRBD1 or TRBD2 (7 bases each). CDR3 size: 16 residues. Germline CDR1 is SEHNR and CDR2 is FQNEAQ (reference sequence). Between the trimmed V and J ends, which lost 6 bases and 0 bases, there was a span of 17 bases. The CDR3 coding sequence is TGTGCCAGCAGAAAGAGCGGGACAGCCAACCAAGAGACCCAGTACTTC. It is translated as CASRKSGTANQETQYF.

This clonotype has more than one count but fewer than ten. The chain couples TRBV7-3 to TRBJ2-2; TRBD2 matches 11 bases. The CDR3 contains 16 residues. The V and J ends lost 5 bases and 1 base, in that order; junction bases with no gene match: 3. Germline CDR1 reads SGHTA; CDR2 reads FQGTGA. The CDR3 DNA is TGTGCCAGCAGCGTCACTAGCGGGAGGAACACCGGGGAGCTGTTTTTT. Amino acid sequence: CASSVTSGRNTGELFF.

V usage is TRBV4-2 and J usage is TRBJ2-3, with unresolved D. The CDR3 is made up of 14 amino acids. The germline CDR1 and CDR2 sequences are LGHNA and YNFKEQ. Trimming cost V 2 bases and J 6 bases, with 12 bases left between them. The CDR3 spells CASSQFVEFDTQYF. CDR3 sequence (DNA): TGTGCCAGCAGCCAATTTGTCGAGTTCGATACGCAGTATTTT.

Only a few counts were recorded for this clonotype. The chain employs TRBV20-1 and TRBJ2-3; D tentatively fits TRBD1 or TRBD2 (6 bases each). Trimming shortened V by 3 bases and J by 6 bases, and 22 bases separated the two germline ends. The CDR3 extends over 16 amino acids. In germline, CDR1 is DFQATT, CDR2 SNEGSKA (reference sequence). Here the CDR3 reads CSASGGTSLGSDTQYF. In DNA, the CDR3 is TGCAGTGCTAGTGGGGGCACTAGCCTCGGCTCGGATACGCAGTATTTT.

The sample holds many counts of this clonotype. This sequence joins TRBV20-1 and TRBJ2-1; 8 bases align to TRBD2. V gave up 6 bases and J gave up 3 bases; unmatched junction bases: 7. This CDR3 is 14 amino acids long. Germline V gives CDR1 DFQATT, CDR2 SNEGSKA (reference sequence). The CDR3 reads CSAMPGLGYNEQFF. CDR3 sequence (DNA): TGCAGTGCCATGCCGGGACTAGGCTACAATGAGCAGTTCTTC.

The chain joins TRBV7-9 to TRBJ2-1; 9 positions match TRBD1. After removal of 5 bases from V and 9 bases from J, the junction contained 14 bases not matched to a gene. CDR3 length equals 16 residues. Germline lookup yields CDR1 SEHNR and CDR2 FQNEAQ (reference sequence). The CDR3 DNA is TGTGCCAGCAGCCAGGGACAGGGTCTTAGCGGTGGTGAGCAGTTCTTC. This sequence encodes CASSQGQGLSGGEQFF.

CDR3 DNA: TGCAGCGTCCCCGTGATAGCGGGTAACTATGGCTACACCTTC. This gives the protein CSVPVIAGNYGYTF. This chain joins TRBV29-1 and TRBJ1-2; D not resolved. V lost 6 bases and J 1 base, leaving 15 bases between the germline ends. This CDR3 region has 14 residues. The germline V gene encodes CDR1 SQVTM and CDR2 ANQGSEA.

J is TRBJ1-5 and V is TRBV6-1; 9 bases are shared with TRBD1. The CDR3 has 14 residues. The trim removed 7 bases at V and 6 bases at J, leaving 7 bases unmatched. Germline values: CDR1 MNHNS, CDR2 SASEGT. The CDR3 sequence: CASKEQGAAQPQHF. CDR3 coding DNA: TGTGCCAGCAAGGAACAGGGGGCAGCTCAGCCCCAGCATTTT.

This clonotype occurred a few times. The chain recombines TRBV7-3 with TRBJ2-7, with 7 bases aligning to TRBD2. V gave up 5 bases and J gave up 5 bases; unmatched junction bases: 12. The CDR3 extends over 15 amino acids. Looked up from germline, CDR1 is SGHTA and CDR2 is FQGTGA. The CDR3 sequence is CASSRQDAGDHEQYF. For the CDR3, the DNA is TGTGCCAGCAGCCGCCAGGATGCGGGAGATCACGAGCAGTACTTC.

The table lists this clonotype with a few counts. The V gene is TRBV7-3, the J gene TRBJ2-7; tentatively, D is TRBD2 (7 bases). From germline, CDR1 is SGHTA and CDR2 FQGTGA. Trimming cost V 2 bases and J 4 bases, with 12 bases left between them. The CDR3 extends over 14 amino acids. The CDR3 nucleotides are TGTGCCAGCAGCTTAGAGGGAGGGACATACGAGCAGTACTTC. It specifies CASSLEGGTYEQYF.

The chain links TRBV5-1 to TRBJ2-7; perhaps TRBD2 as D (6 bases). CDR3 length: 15 amino acids. CDR1 and CDR2 (germline): SGHRS, YFSETQ. Deletions cut 0 bases from V and 3 bases from J, with 13 bases between. The CDR3 loop is CASSLAWGDRYEQYF. The CDR3 region has the DNA TGCGCCAGCAGCTTGGCCTGGGGGGATCGCTACGAGCAGTACTTC. Combining the CDR3 with reference TRBV5-1 and TRBJ2-7 gives the whole variable domain KAGVTQTPRYLIKTRGQQVTLSCSPISGHRSVSWYQQTPGQGLQFLFEYFSETQRNKGNFPGRFSGRQFSNSRSEMNVSTLELGDSALYLCASSLAWGDRYEQYFGPGTRLTVT.

This clonotype has at least ten counts. This chain uses TRBV15 with TRBJ2-1; D gene unclear. Deletions cut 0 bases from V and 2 bases from J, with 11 bases between. CDR1 LNHNV and CDR2 YYDKDF come from the germline V gene (reference sequence). This CDR3 contains 16 residues. The CDR3 spells CATSRDRGFTYNEQFF. In nucleotides, the CDR3 is TGTGCCACCAGCAGAGATCGTGGGTTCACCTACAATGAGCAGTTCTTC. The complete variable domain, with remaining parts taken from reference TRBV15 and TRBJ2-1, reads DAMVIQNPRYQVTQFGKPVTLSCSQTLNHNVMYWYQQKSSQAPKLLFHYYDKDFNNEADTPDNFQSRRPNTSFCFLDIRSPGLGDTAMYLCATSRDRGFTYNEQFFGPGTRLTVL.

This clonotype came up many times. This rearrangement joins TRBV6-5 to TRBJ1-1; D is possibly TRBD1 (5 bases). Trimming took off 5 bases at V and 3 bases at J, with 13 bases between the two ends. Germline values: CDR1 MNHEY, CDR2 SVGAGI. The CDR3 is made up of 14 amino acids. CDR3 sequence (DNA): TGTGCCAGCAGTACTCCCTGGGGGTACACTGAAGCTTTCTTT. Protein product: CASSTPWGYTEAFF.

The table lists this clonotype with a few counts. The chain uses TRBV12-3 or TRBV12-4 and TRBJ2-5, with TRBD2 identical over 7 bases. CDR3 length: 14 residues. V dropped 6 bases and J dropped 9; count of bases not matched to a gene: 13. The CDR3 nucleotides read TGTGCCAGCAGCCCGGGACTAAATCGGGCCTCCCAGTACTTC. As protein: CASSPGLNRASQYF.

The chain is built from TRBV20-1 and TRBJ1-3; TRBD1 matches at 7 bases. From germline, CDR1 is DFQATT and CDR2 SNEGSKA (reference sequence). V trimming: 5 bases; J trimming: 1 base; junction bases outside the gene matches: 5. The CDR3 totals 14 residues. The CDR3 reads CSAGRQGSGNTIYF. Here the CDR3 DNA reads TGCAGTGCTGGCCGACAGGGATCTGGAAACACCATATATTTT.

CDR3: CASSQDHSRTPNTGELFF. CDR3 sequence (DNA): TGCGCCAGCAGCCAAGATCATTCTAGGACCCCGAACACCGGGGAGCTGTTTTTT. The chain links TRBV4-3 to TRBJ2-2; D is undetermined. Trimming cost V 0 bases and J 0 bases, with 14 bases left between them. The CDR3 has 18 residues. CDR1 LGHNA and CDR2 YSLEER come from the germline V gene.

This chain links TRBV10-3 with TRBJ2-1, with a possible D match to TRBD2 (5 bases). Deletions cut 2 bases from V and 7 bases from J, with 9 bases between. CDR1 is ENHRY, CDR2 SYGVKD, per germline. The CDR3 runs to 13 residues. As DNA, the CDR3 is TGTGCCATCAGTGAGGTGCCGGGAAATGAGCAGTTCTTC. Its protein is CAISEVPGNEQFF.

Ten or more counts support this clonotype. The chain is built from TRBV12-3 or TRBV12-4 and TRBJ2-7, with 8 bases lining up with TRBD2. This CDR3 region has 14 residues. Unmatched junction bases numbered 10, after V lost 6 bases and J lost 6 bases. The CDR3 loop reads CASRAGTRRVEQYF. The CDR3 DNA follows: TGTGCCAGCAGAGCCGGGACTAGGAGGGTCGAGCAGTACTTC.

The chain employs TRBV20-1 and TRBJ2-3, with TRBD2 identical over 15 bases. Losses at the gene ends were 2 bases for V and 4 bases for J; bases not matched to a gene: 13. Germline V lookup: CDR1 DFQATT, CDR2 SNEGSKA (reference sequence). This CDR3 region has 19 residues. The CDR3 sequence is CSARTSILGLAGGSDTQYF. CDR3 bases: TGCAGTGCTAGAACCTCAATCCTAGGACTAGCGGGAGGGTCAGATACGCAGTATTTT.

This clonotype was seen a handful of times. This chain links TRBV9 with TRBJ2-1; TRBD2 might be the D (6 bases). CDR1 is SGDLS and CDR2 is YYNGEE in the germline V gene. This CDR3 spans 15 amino acids. V lost 3 bases to trimming and J lost 4 bases, with 14 bases between them. The DNA of the CDR3 is TGTGCCAGCAGCGGCCGGGAGACTATATACAATGAGCAGTTCTTC. Translation: CASSGRETIYNEQFF.